Listed here are 21 T cell receptor beta chains from one sample, sequenced in a study of blood T cells in healthy people across ages. Then a second PCR, running about 6 to 11 cycles, was carried out with a sample-barcoded 5' primer and a J-beta primer mix. Via MiXCR, TCRdb re-called the 5' RACE reads, giving one row per CDR3 protein. This table holds roughly 800,000 distinct CDR3 sequences, 55% to 70% found once. Sequencing was performed on blood. These receptors all stem from a young man in good health.

The chain recombines TRBV5-6 with TRBJ1-1, with D possibly matching TRBD1 (6 bases). This CDR3 has 14 residues. Per germline, CDR1 SGHDT and CDR2 YYEEEE. V was trimmed by 3 bases and J by 2 bases, leaving 11 bases between them. The CDR3 nucleotides are TGTGCCAGCAGCTGGGGGGCCCTAAACACTGAAGCTTTCTTT. It encodes CASSWGALNTEAFF.

There are a few counts of this clonotype. The chain is built from TRBV29-1 and TRBJ2-6; weak D call: TRBD2 (6 bases). The germline V and J ends were trimmed by 3 bases and 2 bases, with 20 bases remaining between them. Germline values: CDR1 SQVTM, CDR2 ANQGSEA. CDR3 length: 18 amino acids. The CDR3 protein is CSVDNAPGGLTGANVLTF. In DNA form, the CDR3 reads TGCAGCGTTGATAACGCTCCCGGGGGACTCACTGGGGCCAACGTCCTGACTTTC.

This chain's CDR3 is CSVVEGASYEQYF. The DNA for the CDR3 is TGCAGCGTTGTTGAAGGGGCCTCCTACGAGCAGTACTTC. V is TRBV29-1 and J is TRBJ2-7; D might be TRBD1 (5 bases). V lost 4 bases and J 0 bases, leaving 10 bases between the germline ends. This CDR3 spans 13 amino acids. Germline loops: CDR1 SQVTM, CDR2 ANQGSEA.

This clonotype was picked up a small number of times. The chain links TRBV4-3 to TRBJ2-3, with D unclear. The ends were cut back, 0 bases at V and 4 bases at J, with 8 bases in the middle. The CDR3 totals 14 residues. Germline V gene data show CDR1 as LGHNA and CDR2 as YSLEER. DNA for the CDR3: TGCGCCAGCAGCCAAGACAAGGTTCCAGATACGCAGTATTTT. As protein: CASSQDKVPDTQYF.

The chain recombines TRBV5-6 with TRBJ1-2; TRBD1 matches 8 bases. V dropped 3 bases and J dropped 0; count of bases not matched to a gene: 10. The CDR3 loop spans 17 amino acids. The germline gives CDR1 SGHDT, CDR2 YYEEEE. The CDR3 DNA reads as TGTGCCAGCAGCTGGGGGGACAGGTCCTTCACTAACTATGGCTACACCTTC. Protein product: CASSWGDRSFTNYGYTF.

The chain has TRBV6-1 and TRBJ2-3; 10 nucleotides match TRBD1. The CDR3 has 14 residues. Germline lookup yields CDR1 MNHNS and CDR2 SASEGT. Trimming at V came to 7 bases and at J to 4 bases, leaving 5 bases not matched to a gene. The CDR3 loop is CASNRDRGPDTQYF. CDR3 nucleotides: TGTGCCAGCAACCGGGACAGGGGCCCAGATACGCAGTATTTT.

The chain links TRBV7-2 to TRBJ2-7; TRBD2 is a possible D gene (5 bases). Germline CDR1 and CDR2: SGHTA and FQGNSA. The CDR3 loop spans 12 amino acids. V lost 1 base to trimming and J lost 10 bases, with 11 bases between them. Here the CDR3 DNA reads TGTGCCAGCAGCTTAGATGAGGGTCGTCAGTACTTC. Its protein product is CASSLDEGRQYF.

This clonotype was observed a single time. The rearrangement uses TRBV20-1 and TRBJ2-1; D gene unclear. The length of the CDR3 is 12 residues. Deletions cut 1 base from V and 9 bases from J, with 10 bases between. From germline, CDR1 is DFQATT and CDR2 SNEGSKA (reference sequence). The CDR3 region is CSARGQGPEQFF. CDR3 bases: TGCAGTGCTAGAGGCCAAGGTCCTGAGCAGTTCTTC.

The V call is TRBV7-2, the J call TRBJ2-7; 7 nucleotides agree with TRBD2. The V gene end was trimmed by 1 base and the J gene end by 7 bases; junction bases not matched to a gene: 13. Looked up from germline, CDR1 is SGHTA and CDR2 is FQGNSA. This CDR3 contains 16 residues. This CDR3 reads CASSLEVGGGYNEQYF. Here the CDR3 DNA reads TGTGCCAGCAGCTTAGAGGTGGGCGGGGGATACAATGAGCAGTACTTC.

This chain connects TRBV6-1 to TRBJ1-2; D might be TRBD1 (5 bases). The CDR3 length is 12 residues. Looked up from germline, CDR1 is MNHNS and CDR2 is SASEGT. The ends were cut back, 4 bases at V and 4 bases at J, with 7 bases in the middle. Here the CDR3 reads CASSAQGYGYTF. In nucleotides, the CDR3 is TGTGCCAGCAGTGCGCAGGGCTATGGCTACACCTTC.

In DNA form, the CDR3 reads TGTGCCAGCAGCCAAGAATTGGTGGGTCTCGGGAGCCGGGACACTGAAGCTTTCTTT. This translates into CASSQELVGLGSRDTEAFF. The V and J genes are TRBV4-2 and TRBJ1-1, with unresolved D. CDR1 and CDR2 (germline): LGHNA, YNFKEQ. Trimming removed 0 bases from V and 3 bases from J, with 23 bases in between. This CDR3 is 19 amino acids long.

CDR3 in amino acids: CASSQEAALNEQFF. For the CDR3, the DNA is TGTGCCAGCAGCCAGGAAGCGGCCCTCAATGAGCAGTTCTTC. V and J are TRBV3-1 and TRBJ2-1, with a weak D call TRBD2 (5 bases). The CDR3 contains 14 residues. V dropped 3 bases and J dropped 6 bases, with 12 bases sitting between them. Germline V gives CDR1 LGHDT, CDR2 YNNKEL (reference sequence).

This chain joins TRBV20-1 and TRBJ1-2, with 11 bases aligning to TRBD1. J gave up 4 bases and V 3 bases, and 10 bases lay outside the gene matches. This CDR3 is built from 16 residues. CDR1 and CDR2 (germline): DFQATT, SNEGSKA (reference sequence). This CDR3 is CSASAFGQGAVYGYTF. CDR3 bases: TGCAGTGCTAGTGCCTTTGGACAGGGGGCTGTCTATGGCTACACCTTC.

This chain joins TRBV2 and TRBJ1-5; tentative D call: TRBD1 (5 bases). CDR1 SNHLY and CDR2 FYNNEI come from the germline V gene. Trimming removed 7 bases at V and 2 bases at J, with 18 bases between. The length of the CDR3 is 16 residues. CDR3 DNA: TGTGCCAGCATGAGGAACAGGCAGAGTGGCAATCAGCCCCAGCATTTT. Translating gives CASMRNRQSGNQPQHF.

This rearrangement joins TRBV3-1 to TRBJ2-7; weak D call: TRBD2 (5 bases). Deletions cut 1 base from V and 4 bases from J, with 14 bases between. The CDR3 is 15 amino acids. Per the germline V gene, CDR1 is LGHDT and CDR2 is YNNKEL (reference sequence). CDR3 bases: TGTGCCAGCAGCCAAGCGGAGCGGAATATTTACGAGCAGTACTTC. It is translated as CASSQAERNIYEQYF.

The chain is built from TRBV5-1 and TRBJ1-2; 9 nucleotides match TRBD1. J gave up 4 bases and V 4 bases, and 8 bases lay outside the gene matches. Germline V CDR1 and CDR2: SGHRS, YFSETQ. This CDR3 contains 15 residues. CDR3 coding DNA: TGCGCCAGCAGCACCGGGACAGGGAAACCCTATGGCTACACCTTC. Protein sequence: CASSTGTGKPYGYTF. The complete variable domain, with remaining parts taken from reference TRBV5-1 and TRBJ1-2, reads KAGVTQTPRYLIKTRGQQVTLSCSPISGHRSVSWYQQTPGQGLQFLFEYFSETQRNKGNFPGRFSGRQFSNSRSEMNVSTLELGDSALYLCASSTGTGKPYGYTFGSGTRLTVV.

This clonotype has more than one count but fewer than ten. The chain employs TRBV29-1 and TRBJ2-1; TRBD1 might be the D (6 bases). V was cut by 7 bases and J by 4 bases, with 14 bases left in between. The V gene's germline CDR1 is SQVTM and CDR2 ANQGSEA. The CDR3 spans 13 residues. This chain's CDR3 is CSGVGAGYNEQFF. CDR3 sequence (DNA): TGCAGCGGGGTGGGGGCGGGTTACAATGAGCAGTTCTTC.

This chain links TRBV20-1 with TRBJ1-5; 7 bases line up with TRBD1. Looked up from germline, CDR1 is DFQATT and CDR2 is SNEGSKA (reference sequence). This CDR3 comprises 14 residues. The ends lost 4 bases at V and 3 bases at J; junction bases unmatched: 6. This chain's CDR3 is CSATRDRNNQPQHF. CDR3 coding DNA: TGCAGTGCTACCCGGGACAGAAACAATCAGCCCCAGCATTTT.

J is TRBJ2-3 and V is TRBV20-1, with D possibly being TRBD1 (5 bases). This CDR3 is 15 amino acids long. CDR1 and CDR2 from the germline V gene are DFQATT and SNEGSKA (reference sequence). Between the trimmed V and J ends, which lost 2 bases and 0 bases, there was a span of 12 bases. CDR3 nucleotides: TGCAGTGCTAGAACCAGGGCTACTAGCACAGATACGCAGTATTTT. Encoded protein: CSARTRATSTDTQYF.

The count of this clonotype is one. An end of the junction does not agree with germline; a read error may underlie this. The chain recombines TRBV7-9 with TRBJ2-5; maybe TRBD2 (6 bases). The J call is doubtful: the DNA matches TRBJ2-7 better. Germline CDR1 and CDR2: SEHNR and FQNEAQ (reference sequence). The CDR3 spans 14 residues. The CDR3 loop reads CARSSPWGDDEQYF. CDR3 in DNA: TGTGCCCGCAGCTCCCCATGGGGGGACGACGAGCAGTACTTC.

The chain recombines TRBV12-3 or TRBV12-4 with TRBJ2-1; TRBD1 or TRBD2 may be the D gene (6 bases each). Between the trimmed V and J ends, which lost 11 bases and 9 bases, there was a span of 14 bases. This CDR3 is 11 amino acids long. The CDR3 loop reads CAAQEGGEQFF. The CDR3 DNA is TGTGCCGCCCAAGAGGGGGGTGAGCAGTTCTTC.